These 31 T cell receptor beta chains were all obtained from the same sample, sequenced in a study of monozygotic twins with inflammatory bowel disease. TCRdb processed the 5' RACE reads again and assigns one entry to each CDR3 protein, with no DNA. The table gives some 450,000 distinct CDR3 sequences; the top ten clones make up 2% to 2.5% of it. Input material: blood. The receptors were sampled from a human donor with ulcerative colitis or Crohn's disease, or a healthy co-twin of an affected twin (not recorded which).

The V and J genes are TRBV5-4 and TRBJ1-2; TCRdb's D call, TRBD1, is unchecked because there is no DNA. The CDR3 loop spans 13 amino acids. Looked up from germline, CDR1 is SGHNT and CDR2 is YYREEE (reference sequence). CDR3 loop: CASNGQGTHGYTF.

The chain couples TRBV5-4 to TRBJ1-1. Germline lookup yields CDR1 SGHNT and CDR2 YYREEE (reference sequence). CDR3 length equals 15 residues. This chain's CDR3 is CASSWRSGGRTEAFF.

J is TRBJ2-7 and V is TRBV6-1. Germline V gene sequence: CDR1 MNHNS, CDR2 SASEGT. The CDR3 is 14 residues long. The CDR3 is CASRTLGSLYEQYF.

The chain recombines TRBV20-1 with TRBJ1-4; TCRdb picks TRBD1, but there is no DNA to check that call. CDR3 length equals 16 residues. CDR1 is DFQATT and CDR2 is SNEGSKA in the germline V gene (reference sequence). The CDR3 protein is CSAVDRGGAVGEKLFF.

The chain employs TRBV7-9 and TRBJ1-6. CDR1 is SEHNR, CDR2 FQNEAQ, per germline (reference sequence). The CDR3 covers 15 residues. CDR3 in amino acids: CASSLEYREGLTLHF. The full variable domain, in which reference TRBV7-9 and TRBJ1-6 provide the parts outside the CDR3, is DTGVSQNPRHKITKRGQNVTFRCDPISEHNRLYWYRQTLGQGPEFLTYFQNEAQLEKSRLLSDRFSAERPKGSFSTLEIQRTEQGDSAMYLCASSLEYREGLTLHFGNGTRLTVT.

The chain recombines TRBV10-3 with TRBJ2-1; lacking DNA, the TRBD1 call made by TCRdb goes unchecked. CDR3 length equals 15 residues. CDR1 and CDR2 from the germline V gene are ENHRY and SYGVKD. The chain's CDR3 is CAISESGGARGEQFF.

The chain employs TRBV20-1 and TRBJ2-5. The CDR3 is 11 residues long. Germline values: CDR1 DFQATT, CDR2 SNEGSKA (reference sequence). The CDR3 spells CSPSDQETQYF.

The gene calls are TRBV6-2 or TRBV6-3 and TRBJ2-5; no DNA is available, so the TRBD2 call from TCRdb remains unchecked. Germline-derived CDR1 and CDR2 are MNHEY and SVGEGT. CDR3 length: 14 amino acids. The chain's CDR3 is CASTATSGQETQYF.

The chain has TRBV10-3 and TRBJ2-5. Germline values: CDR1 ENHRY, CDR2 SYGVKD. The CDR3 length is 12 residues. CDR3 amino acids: CAISEPRETQYF.

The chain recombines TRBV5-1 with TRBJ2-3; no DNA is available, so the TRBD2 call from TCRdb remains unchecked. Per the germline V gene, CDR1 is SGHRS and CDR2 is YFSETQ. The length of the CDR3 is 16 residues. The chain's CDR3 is CASSLAAGLVTDTQYF.

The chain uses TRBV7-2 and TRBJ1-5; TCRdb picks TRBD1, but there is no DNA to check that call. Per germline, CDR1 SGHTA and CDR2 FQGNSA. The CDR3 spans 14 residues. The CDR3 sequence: CASSYNPGNQPQHF. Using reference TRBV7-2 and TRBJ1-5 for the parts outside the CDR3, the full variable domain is GAGVSQSPSNKVTEKGKDVELRCDPISGHTALYWYRQSLGQGLEFLIYFQGNSAPDKSGLPSDRFSAERTGGSVSTLTIQRTQQEDSAVYLCASSYNPGNQPQHFGDGTRLSIL.

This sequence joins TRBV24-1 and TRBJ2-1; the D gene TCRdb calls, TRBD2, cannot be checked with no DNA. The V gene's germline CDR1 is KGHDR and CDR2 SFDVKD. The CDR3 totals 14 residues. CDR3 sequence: CATSDLRGLNEQFF.

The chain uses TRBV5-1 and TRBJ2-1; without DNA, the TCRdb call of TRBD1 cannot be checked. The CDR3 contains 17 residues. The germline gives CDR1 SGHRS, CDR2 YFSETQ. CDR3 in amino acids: CASSPGLRTGKNNEQFF.

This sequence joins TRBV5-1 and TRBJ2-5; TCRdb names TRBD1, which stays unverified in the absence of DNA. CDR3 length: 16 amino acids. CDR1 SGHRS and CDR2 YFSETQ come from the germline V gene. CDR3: CASSLAYGQGQETQYF. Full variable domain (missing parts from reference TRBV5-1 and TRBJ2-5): KAGVTQTPRYLIKTRGQQVTLSCSPISGHRSVSWYQQTPGQGLQFLFEYFSETQRNKGNFPGRFSGRQFSNSRSEMNVSTLELGDSALYLCASSLAYGQGQETQYFGPGTRLLVL.

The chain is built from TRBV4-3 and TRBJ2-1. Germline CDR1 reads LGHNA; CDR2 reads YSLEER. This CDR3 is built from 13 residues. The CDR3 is CASSQDRGFEQFF.

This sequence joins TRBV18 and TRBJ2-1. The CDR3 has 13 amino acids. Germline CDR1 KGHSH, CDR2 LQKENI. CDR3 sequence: CASSPPYYNEQFF.

The CDR3 loop reads CSASGGLNGYTF. This chain joins TRBV20-1 and TRBJ1-2; TCRdb lists TRBD1, though no DNA is available to test this call. This CDR3 is 12 amino acids long. The germline CDR1 and CDR2 sequences are DFQATT and SNEGSKA (reference sequence).

The CDR3: CASSEDRGRLEYF. This chain uses TRBV7-9 with TRBJ2-4; TCRdb picks TRBD1, but there is no DNA to check that call. The V gene's germline CDR1 is SEHNR and CDR2 FQNEAQ (reference sequence). This CDR3 spans 13 amino acids.

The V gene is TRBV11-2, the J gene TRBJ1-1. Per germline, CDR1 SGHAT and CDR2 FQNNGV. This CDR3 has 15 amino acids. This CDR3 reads CASSLDLLGNTEAFF.

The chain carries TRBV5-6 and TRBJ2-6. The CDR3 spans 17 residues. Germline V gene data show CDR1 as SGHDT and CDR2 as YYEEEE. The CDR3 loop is CASSLVSGSSGANVLTF.

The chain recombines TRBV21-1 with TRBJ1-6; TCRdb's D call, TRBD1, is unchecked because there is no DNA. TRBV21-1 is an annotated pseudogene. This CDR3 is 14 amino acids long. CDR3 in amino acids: CASSTRCNESPLHF.

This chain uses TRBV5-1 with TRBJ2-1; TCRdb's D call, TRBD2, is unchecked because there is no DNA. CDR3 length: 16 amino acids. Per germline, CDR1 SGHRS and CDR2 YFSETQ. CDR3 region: CASSFGRGSSYNEQFF.

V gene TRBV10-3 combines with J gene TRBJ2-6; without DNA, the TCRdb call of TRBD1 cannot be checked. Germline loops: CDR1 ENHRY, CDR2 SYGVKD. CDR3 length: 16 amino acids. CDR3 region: CAISDRQAPGANVLTF.

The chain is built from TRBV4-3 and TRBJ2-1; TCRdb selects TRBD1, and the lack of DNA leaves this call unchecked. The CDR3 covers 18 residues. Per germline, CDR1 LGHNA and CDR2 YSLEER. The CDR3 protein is CASSQEGVSSPSYNEQFF.

CDR3 residues: CASSLPTGSGPRANYGYTF. This chain connects TRBV11-1 to TRBJ1-2; the TCRdb call, TRBD1, lacks DNA for checking. This CDR3 is 19 amino acids long. The germline V gene encodes CDR1 SGHAT and CDR2 FQDESV (reference sequence).

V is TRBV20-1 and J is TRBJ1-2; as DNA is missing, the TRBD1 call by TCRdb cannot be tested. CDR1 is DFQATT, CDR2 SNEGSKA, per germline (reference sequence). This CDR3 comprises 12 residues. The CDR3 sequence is CSARAGSYGYTF.

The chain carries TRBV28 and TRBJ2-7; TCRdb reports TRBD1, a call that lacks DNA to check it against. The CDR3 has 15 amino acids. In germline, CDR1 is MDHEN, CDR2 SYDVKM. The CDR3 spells CASLDRDTRSYEQYF.

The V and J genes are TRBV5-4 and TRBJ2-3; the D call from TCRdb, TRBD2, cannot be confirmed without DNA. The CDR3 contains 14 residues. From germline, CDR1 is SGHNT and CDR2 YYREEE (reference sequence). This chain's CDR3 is CASSFRGEGDTQYF. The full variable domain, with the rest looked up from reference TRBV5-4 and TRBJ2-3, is ETGVTQSPTHLIKTRGQQVTLRCSSQSGHNTVSWYQQALGQGPQFIFQYYREEENGRGNFPPRFSGLQFPNYSSELNVNALELDDSALYLCASSFRGEGDTQYFGPGTRLTVL.

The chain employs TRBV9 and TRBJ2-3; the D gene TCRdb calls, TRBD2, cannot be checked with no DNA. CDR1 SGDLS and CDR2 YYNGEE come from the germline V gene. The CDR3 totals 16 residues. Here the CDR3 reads CASSVGEGLFGDTQYF. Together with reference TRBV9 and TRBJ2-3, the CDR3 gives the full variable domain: DSGVTQTPKHLITATGQRVTLRCSPRSGDLSVYWYQQSLDQGLQFLIQYYNGEERAKGNILERFSAQQFPDLHSELNLSSLELGDSALYFCASSVGEGLFGDTQYFGPGTRLTVL.

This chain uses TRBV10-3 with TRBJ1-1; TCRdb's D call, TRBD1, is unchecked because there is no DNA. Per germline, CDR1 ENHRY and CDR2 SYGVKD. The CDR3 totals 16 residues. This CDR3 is CAISGWLQGADTEAFF.

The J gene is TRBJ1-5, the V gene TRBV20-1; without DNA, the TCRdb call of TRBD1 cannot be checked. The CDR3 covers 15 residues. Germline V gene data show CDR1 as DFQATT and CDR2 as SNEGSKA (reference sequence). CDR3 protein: CSARSSGQVNQPQHF.